Shown below are 14 T cell receptor beta chains from a single sample sequenced in a study of CD8 T cells in ankylosing spondylitis. TCRdb called the 5' RACE reads again in MiXCR, with one record for every CDR3 protein. The table lists under 170,000 distinct CDR3 sequences, more than 40% of them singletons. The sample consisted of synovial fluid, either unsorted or a sorted T cell fraction (not recorded which). These TCRs come from a male donor with ankylosing spondylitis.

V usage is TRBV20-1 and J usage is TRBJ2-1; 7 nucleotides agree with TRBD1. Trimming cost V 6 bases and J 5 bases; bases outside gene matches: 19. The CDR3 spans 17 residues. Germline values: CDR1 DFQATT, CDR2 SNEGSKA (reference sequence). CDR3 sequence reads: CSAIHANSRDSHNEQFF. The CDR3 nucleotides read TGCAGTGCCATACACGCCAACTCCCGGGACAGCCACAATGAGCAGTTCTTC.

The chain combines TRBV4-2 with TRBJ2-7, with D perhaps matching TRBD1 (6 bases). Trimming cost V 4 bases and J 6 bases, with 13 bases left between them. Per germline, CDR1 LGHNA and CDR2 YNFKEQ. The CDR3 is 13 residues long. The CDR3 protein is CASSPEQGSEQYF. The CDR3, as DNA: TGTGCCAGCAGCCCAGAACAGGGATCCGAGCAGTACTTC.

The gene calls are TRBV7-9 and TRBJ2-3; D is possibly TRBD2 (6 bases). V gave up 5 bases and J gave up 13 bases, with 25 bases separating them. CDR3 length: 15 amino acids. CDR1 is SEHNR, CDR2 FQNEAQ, per germline (reference sequence). The CDR3 sequence: CASSPPSDRGLPEYF. CDR3 in DNA: TGTGCCAGCAGCCCCCCCAGCGATCGGGGACTCCCCGAGTATTTT.

The chain carries TRBV6-1 and TRBJ2-1, with 12 bases identical to TRBD1. The CDR3 runs to 15 residues. Germline loops: CDR1 MNHNS, CDR2 SASEGT. The ends lost 7 bases at V and 9 bases at J; junction bases unmatched: 10. In nucleotides, the CDR3 is TGTGCCAGCACCCCCATCGGGACAGGGGGCGTTGAGCAGTTCTTC. Translated, it gives CASTPIGTGGVEQFF.

The genes are TRBV28 and TRBJ2-7, with 7 positions matching TRBD2. CDR1 MDHEN and CDR2 SYDVKM come from the germline V gene. This CDR3 has 15 residues. V was pared by 2 bases and J by 6 bases, with 10 bases of the junction left unmatched. As DNA, the CDR3 is TGTGCCAGCAGTTTAGGGGCGGGAGATGCCCGCGAGCAGTACTTC. Amino acids: CASSLGAGDAREQYF.

The chain joins TRBV5-1 to TRBJ2-5; 7 positions match TRBD1. V trimming: 4 bases; J trimming: 4 bases; junction bases outside the gene matches: 13. The CDR3 runs 16 residues. Germline V gives CDR1 SGHRS, CDR2 YFSETQ. The CDR3 spells CASSRLQGWRRETQYF. CDR3 nucleotide sequence: TGCGCCAGCAGCCGATTACAGGGGTGGAGAAGAGAGACCCAGTACTTC.

This clonotype was observed many times. The rearrangement links TRBV27 to TRBJ2-6; D gene uncertain. The CDR3 contains 14 residues. With 10 bases removed from V and 0 bases from J, the gap between germline ends came to 10 bases. Germline CDR1 and CDR2: MNHEY and SMNVEV (reference sequence). CDR3: CATMALSGANVLTF. In nucleotides, the CDR3 is TGTGCCACCATGGCCCTCTCTGGGGCCAACGTCCTGACTTTC.

V gene TRBV30 combines with J gene TRBJ1-5; unclear D gene. CDR1 is GTSNPN, CDR2 SVGIG, per germline (reference sequence). V was pared by 3 bases and J by 4 bases, with 13 bases between. The CDR3 length is 14 residues. CDR3 residues: CAWSPLGENQPQHF. CDR3 coding DNA: TGTGCCTGGAGCCCCCTGGGAGAAAATCAGCCCCAGCATTTT. Based on the CDR3 plus reference TRBV30 and TRBJ1-5, the full variable domain is SQTIHQWPATLVQPVGSPLSLECTVEGTSNPNLYWYRQAAGRGLQLLFYSVGIGQISSEVPQNLSASRPQDRQFILSSKKLLLSDSGFYLCAWSPLGENQPQHFGDGTRLSIL.

The genes are TRBV12-3 or TRBV12-4 and TRBJ2-5; D might be TRBD1 (5 bases). The CDR3 is 14 residues long. The V end lost 4 bases, the J end lost 5 bases, and 14 bases lay between the germline ends. The CDR3 is CASSSQESLETQYF. The CDR3 nucleotides are TGTGCCAGCAGTTCACAGGAGTCCCTGGAGACCCAGTACTTC.

The chain links TRBV7-9 to TRBJ1-2, with 7 bases aligning to TRBD1. This CDR3 comprises 16 residues. V lost 4 bases and J lost 4; bases outside the gene matches: 12. CDR1 is SEHNR, CDR2 FQNEAQ, per germline (reference sequence). The CDR3 region is CASSSGPSGTAYGYTF. In nucleotides, the CDR3 is TGTGCCAGCAGCTCCGGCCCTTCCGGGACAGCCTATGGCTACACCTTC.

V gene TRBV7-9 combines with J gene TRBJ2-3, with 11 bases matching TRBD2. The CDR3 runs 16 residues. The V segment lost 4 bases and the J segment 7 bases; nucleotides outside the gene matches: 10. The germline V gene has CDR1 SEHNR and CDR2 FQNEAQ (reference sequence). As DNA, the CDR3 is TGTGCCAGCAGCTCACTAGCGGGAGAGGCCGTGAATACGCAGTATTTT. Residues: CASSSLAGEAVNTQYF.

The rearrangement joins TRBV6-6 to TRBJ2-7; TRBD2 is a possible D gene (6 bases). Germline V lookup: CDR1 MNHNY, CDR2 SVGAGI (reference sequence). The CDR3 totals 12 residues. V was cut by 5 bases and J by 8 bases, with 13 bases left in between. CDR3 amino acids: CASSPQGRKQYF. The CDR3 nucleotides are TGTGCCAGCAGTCCCCAAGGGAGGAAGCAGTACTTC.

V is TRBV19 and J is TRBJ2-1, with 7 bases matching TRBD1. The CDR3 sequence is 15 residues long. Trimming at V came to 5 bases and at J to 4 bases, leaving 8 bases not matched to a gene. CDR1 and CDR2 (germline): LNHDA, SQIVND (reference sequence). CDR3 sequence (DNA): TGTGCCAGTAGTTTTCAGGGGGTAGCGTACAATGAGCAGTTCTTC. This codes for CASSFQGVAYNEQFF.

This rearrangement joins TRBV12-3 or TRBV12-4 to TRBJ1-1; 7 positions match TRBD1. There are 13 residues in the CDR3. V shed 3 bases and J 8 bases; nucleotides not matched to a gene: 6. DNA for the CDR3: TGTGCCAGCAGTTTGCTAGGGGGCAGAGAAGCTTTCTTT. Translated, it gives CASSLLGGREAFF.